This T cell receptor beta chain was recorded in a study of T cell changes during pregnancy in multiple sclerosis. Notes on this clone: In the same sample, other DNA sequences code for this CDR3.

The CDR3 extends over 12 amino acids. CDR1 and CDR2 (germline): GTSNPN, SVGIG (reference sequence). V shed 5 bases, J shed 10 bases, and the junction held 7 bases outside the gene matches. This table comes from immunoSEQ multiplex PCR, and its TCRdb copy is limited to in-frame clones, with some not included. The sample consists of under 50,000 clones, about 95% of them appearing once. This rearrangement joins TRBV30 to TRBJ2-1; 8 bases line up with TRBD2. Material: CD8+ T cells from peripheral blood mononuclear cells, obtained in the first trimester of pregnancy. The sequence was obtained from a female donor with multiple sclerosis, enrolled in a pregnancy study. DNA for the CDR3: TGTGCCTGGGATGGCCGGGGGGGAGAGCAGTTCTTC. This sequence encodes CAWDGRGGEQFF.